Presented here are 24 T cell receptor beta chains from one specimen sequenced in a study of breast tumors, draining lymph nodes, adjacent tissues. One entry per CDR3 protein, called by TCRdb with MiXCR from the multiplex PCR reads. The data show under 150,000 distinct CDR3 sequences, 20% to 25% seen once. Breast cancer patients provided tissue from their axillary draining lymph nodes. Sequenced sample: axillary lymph node tissue. These receptors were taken from a female donor with breast cancer. Some clones in this sample may be carry-over from other donors' samples.

This clonotype showed up just a few times. The chain employs TRBV6-6 and TRBJ2-1, with TRBD2 matching over 11 bases. The CDR3 covers 16 residues. Germline CDR1 and CDR2: MNHNY and SVGAGI (reference sequence). V lost 6 bases, J lost 6 bases, and 10 bases stayed unmatched. The CDR3 bases are TGTGCCAGCAGCCTCCCCATAGCGGGAGGGGCCAATGAGCAGTTCTTC. Amino acids: CASSLPIAGGANEQFF.

Worth noting for this clonotype: A read error may explain this, as a much larger clone is one base away. V gene TRBV30 combines with J gene TRBJ2-5; TRBD2 matches 9 bases. J lost 10 bases, V lost 5 bases, and 14 bases had no gene match. CDR3 length equals 14 residues. CDR1 GTSNPN and CDR2 SVGIG come from the germline V gene (reference sequence). This CDR3 is CAWGGGGQQYIQYF. The CDR3 region has the DNA TGTGCCTGGGGCGGGGGGGGCCAGCAATACATCCAGTACTTC.

The chain recombines TRBV18 with TRBJ2-1; TRBD2 matches at 14 bases. The V and J ends lost 8 bases and 9 bases, in that order; junction bases with no gene match: 6. Germline V lookup: CDR1 KGHSH, CDR2 LQKENI. The CDR3 extends over 14 amino acids. This CDR3 reads CASPLGTSGSEQFF. The CDR3 DNA is TGTGCCAGCCCCCTCGGGACTAGCGGGAGTGAGCAGTTCTTC.

Many counts were recorded for this clonotype. Germline is not matched at one junction end, which may reflect a read error. The chain links TRBV20-1 to TRBJ1-5, with D perhaps matching TRBD1 (6 bases). This CDR3 contains 17 residues. Germline loops: CDR1 DFQATT, CDR2 SNEGSKA (reference sequence). The CDR3 region is CSARDNREAVSNQPQHF. The CDR3 coding sequence is TGCAGTGCTAGAGACAACAGGGAGGCGGTGAGCAATCAACCCCAGCATTTT.

This clonotype was observed a few times. The chain carries TRBV24-1 and TRBJ2-3, with no clear D. Trimming left V 5 bases short and J 2 bases short, with 19 bases between. CDR3 size: 17 residues. Germline V gives CDR1 KGHDR, CDR2 SFDVKD. CDR3 nucleotides: TGTGCCACCAGTGGTTCTGAACCGAGCAAACCCACAGATACGCAGTATTTT. It specifies CATSGSEPSKPTDTQYF.

This clonotype was observed many times. The genes are TRBV6-4 and TRBJ2-7; D perhaps matches TRBD1 (6 bases). V dropped 7 bases and J dropped 3 bases, with 13 bases sitting between them. This CDR3 comprises 13 residues. Looked up from germline, CDR1 is MRHNA and CDR2 is SNTAGT. In DNA, the CDR3 is TGTGCCAGCACTAAGGACAGTCGCTACGAGCAGTACTTC. Its protein product is CASTKDSRYEQYF.

Points on this clonotype: A single base separates this from a much larger clone, so it may be a read error. The chain carries TRBV7-2 and TRBJ1-3; D unclear. The CDR3 runs to 12 residues. V was cut by 4 bases and J by 6 bases, with 7 bases left in between. CDR1 is SGHTA and CDR2 is FQGNSA in the germline V gene. This CDR3 is CASSYTENTIYF. The CDR3 DNA follows: TGTGCCAGCAGCTATACTGAAAACACCATATATTTT.

In regard to this clonotype: A much larger clone lies one base from this, so it may be a read error. V and J are TRBV27 and TRBJ2-7, with no clear D. Germline V gene data show CDR1 as MNHEY and CDR2 as SMNVEV (reference sequence). V lost 3 bases and J lost 2, with 14 bases in between. The CDR3 sequence is 15 residues long. The CDR3 DNA reads TGTGCCAGCAGTTTTAAGGACGGTTGCACCTACGAGCAGTACTTC. Protein sequence: CASSFKDGCTYEQYF.

With regard to this clonotype: This may be a read error: a much more frequent sequence differs by one nucleotide. The genes are TRBV27 and TRBJ2-7; 7 bases align to TRBD2. The germline CDR1 and CDR2 sequences are MNHEY and SMNVEV (reference sequence). This CDR3 comprises 16 residues. Unmatched junction bases numbered 14, after V lost 5 bases and J lost 4 bases. This CDR3 reads CASSPAPSPAGYEQYF. The CDR3 region has the DNA TGTGCCAGCAGTCCCGCTCCAAGCCCAGCGGGGTACGAGCAGTACTTC.

This clonotype showed up many times. The rearrangement links TRBV5-8 to TRBJ2-5; D is possibly TRBD2 (5 bases). V lost 2 bases and J lost 1, with 6 bases in between. Per germline, CDR1 SGHTS and CDR2 YDEGEE. CDR3 length: 13 amino acids. This CDR3 is CASSFSGQETQYF. Written as DNA, the CDR3 is TGTGCCAGCAGCTTCAGCGGCCAAGAGACCCAGTACTTC.

About this clonotype itself: A much larger clone lies a single base off, so this may be a read error. The chain couples TRBV10-2 to TRBJ2-1; D might be TRBD1 (6 bases). The CDR3 covers 14 residues. The V end lost 6 bases, the J end lost 12 bases, and 21 bases lay between the germline ends. Germline V gives CDR1 WSHSY, CDR2 SAAADI. As DNA, the CDR3 is TGCGCCAGCAGCCACGGGGACGGCAGCAGGGGGCAGTTCTTC. Protein product: CASSHGDGSRGQFF.

The V call is TRBV18, the J call TRBJ2-7; no clear D. The CDR3 spans 15 residues. V lost 3 bases and J 4 bases, leaving 16 bases between the germline ends. Germline V gene data show CDR1 as KGHSH and CDR2 as LQKENI. For the CDR3, the DNA is TGTGCCAGCTCACCTGACCCGGGCGTTGATTACGAGCAGTACTTC. This gives the protein CASSPDPGVDYEQYF. The entire variable domain, with the rest obtained from reference TRBV18 and TRBJ2-7, is as follows: NAGVMQNPRHLVRRRGQEARLRCSPMKGHSHVYWYRQLPEEGLKFMVYLQKENIIDESGMPKERFSAEFPKEGPSILRIQQVVRGDSAAYFCASSPDPGVDYEQYFGPGTRLTVT.

This clonotype was counted ten times or more. This sequence joins TRBV24-1 and TRBJ2-5, with 8 bases that match TRBD2. CDR3 size: 14 residues. Unmatched junction bases numbered 2, after V lost 4 bases and J lost 2 bases. Germline lookup yields CDR1 KGHDR and CDR2 SFDVKD. CDR3 region: CATSEGTRQETQYF. DNA for the CDR3: TGTGCCACCAGTGAAGGGACTAGGCAAGAGACCCAGTACTTC.

Ten or more counts support this clonotype. The chain joins TRBV19 to TRBJ2-5; D not resolved. V shed 3 bases and J shed 4 bases, with 12 bases lying between them. Germline V gene data show CDR1 as LNHDA and CDR2 as SQIVND (reference sequence). The CDR3 runs 14 residues. The CDR3 protein is CASSIGQVGETQYF. The CDR3 DNA reads as TGTGCCAGTAGTATCGGGCAGGTTGGAGAGACCCAGTACTTC.

This clonotype was seen only a few times. The V gene is TRBV28, the J gene TRBJ1-2; TRBD1 matches at 7 bases. The CDR3 contains 14 residues. V trimming: 3 bases; J trimming: 8 bases; junction bases outside the gene matches: 9. Germline values: CDR1 MDHEN, CDR2 SYDVKM. For the CDR3, the DNA is TGTGCCAGCAGTTTTCTACAGGGGATGTACGGCTACACCTTC. This sequence encodes CASSFLQGMYGYTF.

As concerns this clonotype: This may stem from a read error, because a much larger clone lies one nucleotide away. This rearrangement joins TRBV5-4 to TRBJ2-2, with D perhaps TRBD2 (7 bases). Germline CDR1 reads SGHNT; CDR2 reads YYREEE (reference sequence). The CDR3 loop spans 13 amino acids. CDR3 protein: CASSLGGAGELLF. CDR3 bases: TGTGCCAGCAGCCTAGGGGGGGCCGGGGAGCTGCTTTTT. Using reference TRBV5-4 and TRBJ2-2 for the parts outside the CDR3, the full variable domain is ETGVTQSPTHLIKTRGQQVTLRCSSQSGHNTVSWYQQALGQGPQFIFQYYREEENGRGNFPPRFSGLQFPNYSSELNVNALELDDSALYLCASSLGGAGELLFGEGSRLTVL.

Turning to this clonotype: A much bigger clone sits one base away, suggesting this may be a read error. The CDR3 DNA reads as TGCAGTGCGATTAGACAGTCTGTTCGAGAGACCCAGTACTTC. This sequence encodes CSAIRQSVRETQYF. The V call is TRBV20-1, the J call TRBJ2-5; possibly TRBD1 for D (5 bases). Germline V lookup: CDR1 DFQATT, CDR2 SNEGSKA (reference sequence). This CDR3 comprises 14 residues. Trimming removed 6 bases at V and 4 bases at J, with 18 bases between.

On this clonotype itself: Possible read error: a much larger clone is one base away. This rearrangement joins TRBV6-6 to TRBJ2-5, with D possibly being TRBD1 (6 bases). Germline values: CDR1 MNHNY, CDR2 SVGAGI (reference sequence). V was pared by 0 bases and J by 5 bases, with 19 bases between. This CDR3 has 17 amino acids. The CDR3 coding sequence is TGTGCCAGCAGTTACTCGGGGGCTTCGGCAAAACATGAGACCCAGTACTTC. It encodes CASSYSGASAKHETQYF.

This clonotype showed up many times. The chain employs TRBV7-9 and TRBJ1-2, with 7 bases identical to TRBD1. CDR1 is SEHNR, CDR2 FQNEAQ, per germline (reference sequence). The ends lost 4 bases at V and 2 bases at J; junction bases unmatched: 13. The CDR3 totals 17 residues. Here the CDR3 DNA reads TGTGCCAGCAGCTCCACCCAGGGAGGGGGCGGGAACTATGGCTACACCTTC. Its translation: CASSSTQGGGGNYGYTF.

This clonotype was seen only a few times. V usage is TRBV20-1 and J usage is TRBJ2-2; D is unresolved. V was clipped by 0 bases and J by 0 bases, with 11 bases between them. The CDR3 contains 16 residues. Germline-derived CDR1 and CDR2 are DFQATT and SNEGSKA (reference sequence). Here the CDR3 reads CSARDPAEANTGELFF. The CDR3 DNA reads as TGCAGTGCTAGAGATCCCGCGGAAGCGAACACCGGGGAGCTGTTTTTT.

This chain links TRBV19 with TRBJ2-3; D may be TRBD1 or TRBD2 (7 bases each). CDR1 and CDR2 from the germline V gene are LNHDA and SQIVND (reference sequence). This CDR3 has 20 residues. The V end was cut by 3 bases, the J end by 0 bases, with 25 bases between. The CDR3 spells CASSMKGASGHPLSTDTQYF. In DNA form, the CDR3 reads TGTGCCAGTAGTATGAAGGGGGCTAGCGGACACCCTCTAAGCACAGATACGCAGTATTTT.

This clonotype has ten or more counts. The V and J genes are TRBV30 and TRBJ2-7; TRBD2 aligns across 10 bases. V shed 0 bases, J shed 5 bases, and the junction held 10 bases outside the gene matches. There are 16 residues in the CDR3. The germline CDR1 and CDR2 sequences are GTSNPN and SVGIG (reference sequence). In DNA, the CDR3 is TGTGCCTGGAGTGTACGTAGCGGGAGGCTCCCGAACGAGCAGTACTTC. Its protein product is CAWSVRSGRLPNEQYF.

This clonotype was recorded at least ten times. The rearrangement links TRBV29-1 to TRBJ1-5; tentative D call: TRBD1 (6 bases). V lost 4 bases, J lost 2 bases, and 9 bases lay in between. The CDR3 spans 13 residues. CDR1 and CDR2 (germline): SQVTM, ANQGSEA. DNA for the CDR3: TGCAGCGTTGGGGAGGGGGGCAATCAGCCCCAGCATTTT. Amino acid sequence: CSVGEGGNQPQHF.

There are many counts of this clonotype. The chain employs TRBV10-2 and TRBJ1-6; TRBD1 might be the D (6 bases). Germline V gene data show CDR1 as WSHSY and CDR2 as SAAADI. The CDR3 covers 14 residues. Trimming took 4 bases from V and 8 from J, leaving 12 bases between them. The DNA of the CDR3 is TGCGCCAGCAGTGGATTGGACAGATATTCACCCCTCCACTTT. This codes for CASSGLDRYSPLHF.